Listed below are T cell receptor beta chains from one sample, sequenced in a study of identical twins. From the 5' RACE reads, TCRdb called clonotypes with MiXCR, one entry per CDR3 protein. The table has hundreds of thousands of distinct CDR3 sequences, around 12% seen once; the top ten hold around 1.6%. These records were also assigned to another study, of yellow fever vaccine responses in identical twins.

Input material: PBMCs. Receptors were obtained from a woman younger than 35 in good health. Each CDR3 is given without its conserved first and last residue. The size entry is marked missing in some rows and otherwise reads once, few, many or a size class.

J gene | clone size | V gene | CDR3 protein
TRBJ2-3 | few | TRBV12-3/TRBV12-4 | ASSRFIGTGFTDTQY
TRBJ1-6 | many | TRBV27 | ASKRPGQNNSPLH
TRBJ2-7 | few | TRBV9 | ASSVVAGASEQY
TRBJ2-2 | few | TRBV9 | ASSVEGTGSSRDVGELF
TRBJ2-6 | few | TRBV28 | ASKGDRESYSGANVLT
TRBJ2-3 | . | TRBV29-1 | SVEGFRDTDTQY
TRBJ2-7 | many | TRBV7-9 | ASSSVTSGKQY
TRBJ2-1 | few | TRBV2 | ASSGVNSGYNEQF
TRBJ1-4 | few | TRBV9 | ASSAWTGGEKLF
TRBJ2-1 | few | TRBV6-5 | ASSYEAGTVYNEQF
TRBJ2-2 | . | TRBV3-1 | ASSQLGGGANTGELF
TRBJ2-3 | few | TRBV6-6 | ASGAGVPDTQY
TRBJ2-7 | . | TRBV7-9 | ASSRTGYSDEQY
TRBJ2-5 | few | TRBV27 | ASSALGYQETQY
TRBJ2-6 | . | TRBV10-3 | AISGQGSGANVLT
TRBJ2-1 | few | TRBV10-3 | AISEFERGFGDEQF
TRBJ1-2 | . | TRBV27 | ASSLLGQGINGYT
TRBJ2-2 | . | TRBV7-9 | ASSLNPLTANTGELF
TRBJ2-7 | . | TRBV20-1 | SAIGTSYEQY
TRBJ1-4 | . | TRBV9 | ANSVAAYNEKLF
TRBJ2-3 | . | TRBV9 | ASSVGTGDAY
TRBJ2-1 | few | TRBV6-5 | ASSYSIRGWDEQF
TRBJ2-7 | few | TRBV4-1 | ASSQDRFAEQY
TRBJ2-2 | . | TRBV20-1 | SARKYSTSGGITNTGELF
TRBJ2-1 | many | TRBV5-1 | ASAGTTKYNEQF
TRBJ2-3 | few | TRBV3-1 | ASGIDSTDTQY
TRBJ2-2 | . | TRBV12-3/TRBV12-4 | ASSFFGNTGELF
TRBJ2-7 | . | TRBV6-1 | ASKPAGYNEQY
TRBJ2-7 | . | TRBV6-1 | ASSTGTLYEQY
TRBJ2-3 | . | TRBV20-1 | SARDSREPGGTDTQY
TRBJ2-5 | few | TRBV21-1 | ASSVRDREAQETQY
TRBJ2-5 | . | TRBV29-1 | SVEYARGETQY
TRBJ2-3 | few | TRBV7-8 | ASSPTGTSGFTDTQY
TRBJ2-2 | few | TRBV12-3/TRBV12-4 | ASSLGGGHTGELF
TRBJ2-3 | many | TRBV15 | ATSRDHPATTDTQY
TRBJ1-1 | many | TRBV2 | ASDRTGGSAEAF
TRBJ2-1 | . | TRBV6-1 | ASTKRLADISYNEQF
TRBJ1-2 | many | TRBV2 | ASSGQGAGGYT
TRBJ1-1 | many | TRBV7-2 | ASSLGPPIEYTEAF
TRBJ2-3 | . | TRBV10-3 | AINTGGGTDTQY
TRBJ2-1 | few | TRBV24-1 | ATSDRTPSSYNEQF
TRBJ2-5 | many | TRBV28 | ASSSQVQYGGRETQY
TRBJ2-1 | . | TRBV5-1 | ASSLGFGTSGRDEQF
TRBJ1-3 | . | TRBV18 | ASFRARGSGNTIY
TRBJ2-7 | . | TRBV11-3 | ASSLSRAGITSYEQY
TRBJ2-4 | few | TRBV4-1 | ASSQAGTSGGVRY
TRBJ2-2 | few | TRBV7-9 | ASSVTGTGNTGELF
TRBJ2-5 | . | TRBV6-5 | ASSYSGLAGGPGETQY
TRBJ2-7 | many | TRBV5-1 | ASSLVPDSYEQY
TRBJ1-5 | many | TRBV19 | ASSTGNQPQH
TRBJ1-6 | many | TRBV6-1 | ASRRDSVNSPLH
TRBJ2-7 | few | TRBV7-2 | ASSLENGGLYEQY
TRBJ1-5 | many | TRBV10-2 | ASSEPREQPQH